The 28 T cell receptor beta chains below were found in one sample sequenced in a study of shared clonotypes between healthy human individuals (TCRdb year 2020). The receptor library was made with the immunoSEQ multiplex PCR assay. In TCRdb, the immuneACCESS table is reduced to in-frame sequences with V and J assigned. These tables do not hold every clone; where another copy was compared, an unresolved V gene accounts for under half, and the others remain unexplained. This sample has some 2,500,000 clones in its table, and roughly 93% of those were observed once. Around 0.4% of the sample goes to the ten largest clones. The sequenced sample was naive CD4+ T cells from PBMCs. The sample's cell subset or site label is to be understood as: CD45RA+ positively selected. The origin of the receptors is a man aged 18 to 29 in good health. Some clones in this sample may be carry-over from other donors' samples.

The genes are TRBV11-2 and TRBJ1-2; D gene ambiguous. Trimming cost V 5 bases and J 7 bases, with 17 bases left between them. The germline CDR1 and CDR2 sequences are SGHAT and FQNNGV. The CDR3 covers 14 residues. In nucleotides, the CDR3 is TGTGCCAGCAGCCACAGTATTTCTGCGGGTGGCTACACCTTC. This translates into CASSHSISAGGYTF. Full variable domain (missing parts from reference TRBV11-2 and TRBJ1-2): EAGVAQSPRYKIIEKRQSVAFWCNPISGHATLYWYQQILGQGPKLLIQFQNNGVVDDSQLPKDRFSAERLKGVDSTLKIQPAKLEDSAVYLCASSHSISAGGYTFGSGTRLTVV.

As DNA, the CDR3 is TGTGCCAGCAGCGGGAGCTCCTACAATGAGCAGTTCTTC. Amino acids: CASSGSSYNEQFF. The chain carries TRBV11-2 and TRBJ2-1, with a possible D match to TRBD2 (5 bases). The CDR3 is made up of 13 amino acids. In germline, CDR1 is SGHAT, CDR2 FQNNGV. V was clipped by 5 bases and J by 0 bases, with 5 bases between them. The full variable domain, completed using reference TRBV11-2 and TRBJ2-1, is EAGVAQSPRYKIIEKRQSVAFWCNPISGHATLYWYQQILGQGPKLLIQFQNNGVVDDSQLPKDRFSAERLKGVDSTLKIQPAKLEDSAVYLCASSGSSYNEQFFGPGTRLTVL.

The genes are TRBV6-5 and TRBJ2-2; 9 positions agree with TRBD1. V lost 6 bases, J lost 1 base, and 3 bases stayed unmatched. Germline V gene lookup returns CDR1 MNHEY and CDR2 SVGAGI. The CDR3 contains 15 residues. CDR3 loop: CASRRQGVNTGELFF. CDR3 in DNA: TGTGCCAGCAGGCGACAGGGGGTGAACACCGGGGAGCTGTTTTTT.

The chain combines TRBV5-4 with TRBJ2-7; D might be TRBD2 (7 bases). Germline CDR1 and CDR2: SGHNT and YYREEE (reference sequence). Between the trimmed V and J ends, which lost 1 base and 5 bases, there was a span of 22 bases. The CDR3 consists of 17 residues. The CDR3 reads CASSLPYRGAEGHEQYF. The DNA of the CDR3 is TGTGCCAGCAGCTTGCCGTATCGGGGGGCTGAGGGCCACGAGCAGTACTTC.

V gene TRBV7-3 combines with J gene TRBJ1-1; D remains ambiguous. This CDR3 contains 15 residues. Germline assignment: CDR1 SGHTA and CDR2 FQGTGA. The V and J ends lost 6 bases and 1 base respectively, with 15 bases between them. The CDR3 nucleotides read TGTGCCAGCAGTAAAACTGCAGGCACGAACACTGAAGCTTTCTTT. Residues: CASSKTAGTNTEAFF.

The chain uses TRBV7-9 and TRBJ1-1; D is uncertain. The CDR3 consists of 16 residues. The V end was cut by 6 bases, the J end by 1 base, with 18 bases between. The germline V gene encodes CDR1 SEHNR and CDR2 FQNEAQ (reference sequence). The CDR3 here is CASSLRSWARNTEAFF. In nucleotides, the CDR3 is TGTGCCAGCAGTCTCAGGAGTTGGGCAAGGAACACTGAAGCTTTCTTT.

The CDR3 nucleotides read TGTGCCAGCAGTTTAAGTCCCGGGACAGGGTTCACCATATATTTT. It encodes CASSLSPGTGFTIYF. The chain carries TRBV28 and TRBJ1-3, with 9 bases identical to TRBD1. CDR3 length equals 15 residues. Germline trimming cut 2 bases from V and 9 bases from J; bases unmatched to any gene: 8. Looked up from germline, CDR1 is MDHEN and CDR2 is SYDVKM.

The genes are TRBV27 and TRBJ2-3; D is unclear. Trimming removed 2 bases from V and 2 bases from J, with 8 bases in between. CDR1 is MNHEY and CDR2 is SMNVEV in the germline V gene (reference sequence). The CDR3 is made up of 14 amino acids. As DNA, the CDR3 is TGTGCCAGCAGTTTAAATAGGGACACAGATACGCAGTATTTT. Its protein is CASSLNRDTDTQYF.

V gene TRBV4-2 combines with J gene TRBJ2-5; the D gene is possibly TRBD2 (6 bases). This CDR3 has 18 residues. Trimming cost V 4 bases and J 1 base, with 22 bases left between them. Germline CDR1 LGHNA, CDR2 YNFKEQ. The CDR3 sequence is CASSLLGTGGATQETQYF. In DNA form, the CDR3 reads TGTGCCAGCAGCCTCCTGGGGACTGGCGGGGCCACCCAAGAGACCCAGTACTTC.

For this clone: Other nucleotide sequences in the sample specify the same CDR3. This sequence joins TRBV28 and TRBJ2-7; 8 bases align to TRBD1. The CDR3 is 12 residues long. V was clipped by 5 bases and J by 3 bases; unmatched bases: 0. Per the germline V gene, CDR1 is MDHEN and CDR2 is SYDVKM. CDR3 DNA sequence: TGTGCCAGCAGTACAGGGGGCTACGAGCAGTACTTC. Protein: CASSTGGYEQYF.

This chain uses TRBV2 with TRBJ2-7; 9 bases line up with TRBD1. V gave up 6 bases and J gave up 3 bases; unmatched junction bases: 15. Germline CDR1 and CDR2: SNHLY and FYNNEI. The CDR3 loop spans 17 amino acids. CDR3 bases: TGTGCCAGCAGACGGACAGGGGCGTACCCCCTCTACTACGAGCAGTACTTC. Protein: CASRRTGAYPLYYEQYF.

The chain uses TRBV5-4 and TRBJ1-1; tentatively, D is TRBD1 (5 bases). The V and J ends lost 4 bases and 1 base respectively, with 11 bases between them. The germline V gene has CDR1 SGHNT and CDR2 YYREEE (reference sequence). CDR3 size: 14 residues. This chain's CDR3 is CASSVIQGNTEAFF. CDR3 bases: TGTGCCAGCAGCGTCATTCAGGGGAACACTGAAGCTTTCTTT.

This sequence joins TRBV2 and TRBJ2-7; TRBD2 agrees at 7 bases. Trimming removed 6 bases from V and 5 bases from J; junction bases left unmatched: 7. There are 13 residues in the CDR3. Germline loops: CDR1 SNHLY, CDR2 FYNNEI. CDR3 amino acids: CASRTRAGDEQYF. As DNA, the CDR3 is TGTGCCAGCAGAACGAGGGCGGGAGACGAGCAGTACTTC.

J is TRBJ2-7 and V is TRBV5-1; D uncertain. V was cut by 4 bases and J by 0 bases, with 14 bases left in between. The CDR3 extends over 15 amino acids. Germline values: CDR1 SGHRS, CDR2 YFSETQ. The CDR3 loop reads CASSPAPVSSYEQYF. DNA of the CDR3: TGCGCCAGCAGCCCCGCCCCCGTGAGCTCCTACGAGCAGTACTTC.

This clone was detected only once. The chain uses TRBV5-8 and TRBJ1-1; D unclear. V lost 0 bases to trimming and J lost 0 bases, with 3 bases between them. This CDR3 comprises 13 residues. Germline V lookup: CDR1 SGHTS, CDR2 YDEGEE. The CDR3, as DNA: TGTGCCAGCAGCTTGGTAATGAACACTGAAGCTTTCTTT. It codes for CASSLVMNTEAFF.

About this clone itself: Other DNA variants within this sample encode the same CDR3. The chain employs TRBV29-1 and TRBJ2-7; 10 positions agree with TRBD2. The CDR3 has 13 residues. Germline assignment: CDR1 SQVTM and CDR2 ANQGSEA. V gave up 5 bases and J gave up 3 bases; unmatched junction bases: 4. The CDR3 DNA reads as TGCAGCGTTTCGGGACTAGCGAGCTACGAGCAGTACTTC. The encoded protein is CSVSGLASYEQYF.

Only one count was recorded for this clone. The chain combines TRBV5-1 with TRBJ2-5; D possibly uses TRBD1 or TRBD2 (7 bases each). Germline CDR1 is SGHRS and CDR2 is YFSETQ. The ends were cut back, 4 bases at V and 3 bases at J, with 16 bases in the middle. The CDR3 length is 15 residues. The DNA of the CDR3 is TGCGCCAGCAGCCTCCGACAGGGAGGGAAAGAGACCCAGTACTTC. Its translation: CASSLRQGGKETQYF. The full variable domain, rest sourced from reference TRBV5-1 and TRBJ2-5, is KAGVTQTPRYLIKTRGQQVTLSCSPISGHRSVSWYQQTPGQGLQFLFEYFSETQRNKGNFPGRFSGRQFSNSRSEMNVSTLELGDSALYLCASSLRQGGKETQYFGPGTRLLVL.

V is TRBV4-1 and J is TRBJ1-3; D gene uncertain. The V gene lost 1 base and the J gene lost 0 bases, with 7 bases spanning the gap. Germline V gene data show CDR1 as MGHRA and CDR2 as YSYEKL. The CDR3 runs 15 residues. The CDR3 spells CASSQAQTSGNTIYF. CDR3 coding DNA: TGCGCCAGCAGCCAAGCGCAGACCTCTGGAAACACCATATATTTT.

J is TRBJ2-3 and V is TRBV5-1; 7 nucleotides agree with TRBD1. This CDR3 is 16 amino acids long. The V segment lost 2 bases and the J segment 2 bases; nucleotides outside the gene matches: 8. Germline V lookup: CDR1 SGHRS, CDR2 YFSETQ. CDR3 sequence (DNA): TGCGCCAGCAGCTTCGCTCCGGGACAGATCACAGATACGCAGTATTTT. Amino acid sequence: CASSFAPGQITDTQYF.

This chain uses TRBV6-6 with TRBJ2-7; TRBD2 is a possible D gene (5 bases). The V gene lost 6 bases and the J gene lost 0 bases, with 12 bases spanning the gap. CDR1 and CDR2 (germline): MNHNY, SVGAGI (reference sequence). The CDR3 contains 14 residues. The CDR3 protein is CASSPPGDSYEQYF. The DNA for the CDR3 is TGTGCCAGCAGCCCACCCGGGGACTCCTACGAGCAGTACTTC.

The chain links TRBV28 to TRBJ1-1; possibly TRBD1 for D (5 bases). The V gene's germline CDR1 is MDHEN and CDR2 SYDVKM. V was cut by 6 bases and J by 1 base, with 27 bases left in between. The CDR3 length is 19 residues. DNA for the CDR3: TGTGCCAGCAGCCCAAGCCCAGGACAACAATCCCGGGGGAACACTGAAGCTTTCTTT. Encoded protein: CASSPSPGQQSRGNTEAFF.

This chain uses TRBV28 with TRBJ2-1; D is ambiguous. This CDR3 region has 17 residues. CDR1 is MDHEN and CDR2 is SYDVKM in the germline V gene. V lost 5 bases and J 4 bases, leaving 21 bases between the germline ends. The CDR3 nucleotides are TGTGCCAGCAGTCCCTCCCGTTTCTGGCAACTATACAATGAGCAGTTCTTC. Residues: CASSPSRFWQLYNEQFF.

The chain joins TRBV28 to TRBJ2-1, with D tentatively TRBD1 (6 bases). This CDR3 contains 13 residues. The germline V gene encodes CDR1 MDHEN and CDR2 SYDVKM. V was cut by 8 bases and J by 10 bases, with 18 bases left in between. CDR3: CASLVQGSGEQFF. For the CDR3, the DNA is TGTGCCAGCCTGGTACAGGGTTCGGGGGAGCAGTTCTTC. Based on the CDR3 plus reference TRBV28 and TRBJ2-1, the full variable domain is DVKVTQSSRYLVKRTGEKVFLECVQDMDHENMFWYRQDPGLGLRLIYFSYDVKMKEKGDIPEGYSVSREKKERFSLILESASTNQTSMYLCASLVQGSGEQFFGPGTRLTVL.

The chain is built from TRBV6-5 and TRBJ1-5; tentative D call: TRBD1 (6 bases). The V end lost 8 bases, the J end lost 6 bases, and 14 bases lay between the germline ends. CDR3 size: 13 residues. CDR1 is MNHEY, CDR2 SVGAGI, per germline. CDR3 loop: CASSSRGSQPQHF. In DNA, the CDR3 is TGTGCCAGCTCTAGCAGGGGTTCTCAGCCCCAGCATTTT.

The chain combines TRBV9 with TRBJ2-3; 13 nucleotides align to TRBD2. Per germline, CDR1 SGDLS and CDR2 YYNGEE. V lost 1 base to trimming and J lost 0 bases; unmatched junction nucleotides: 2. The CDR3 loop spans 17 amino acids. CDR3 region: CASSVTSGRASTDTQYF. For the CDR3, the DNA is TGTGCCAGCAGCGTAACTAGCGGGAGGGCTAGCACAGATACGCAGTATTTT.

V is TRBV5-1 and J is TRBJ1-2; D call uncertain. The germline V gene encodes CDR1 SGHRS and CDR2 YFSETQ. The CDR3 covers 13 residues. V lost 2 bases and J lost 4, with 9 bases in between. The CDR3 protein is CASSFGEGYGYTF. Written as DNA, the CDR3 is TGCGCCAGCAGCTTTGGGGAGGGCTATGGCTACACCTTC.

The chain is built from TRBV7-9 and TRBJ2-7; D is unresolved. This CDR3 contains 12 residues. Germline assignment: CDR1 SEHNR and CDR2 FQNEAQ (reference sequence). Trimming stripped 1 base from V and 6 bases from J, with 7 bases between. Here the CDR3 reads CASSLDGTEQYF. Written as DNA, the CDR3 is TGTGCCAGCAGCTTAGACGGTACCGAGCAGTACTTC. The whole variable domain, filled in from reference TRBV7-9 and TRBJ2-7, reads DTGVSQNPRHKITKRGQNVTFRCDPISEHNRLYWYRQTLGQGPEFLTYFQNEAQLEKSRLLSDRFSAERPKGSFSTLEIQRTEQGDSAMYLCASSLDGTEQYFGPGTRLTVT.

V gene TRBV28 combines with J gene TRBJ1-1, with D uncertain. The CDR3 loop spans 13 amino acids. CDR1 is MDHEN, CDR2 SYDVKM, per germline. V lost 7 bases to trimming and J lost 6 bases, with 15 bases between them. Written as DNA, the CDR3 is TGTGCCAGCACCCTAGCCCCCGTCTCTGAAGCTTTCTTT. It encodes CASTLAPVSEAFF.